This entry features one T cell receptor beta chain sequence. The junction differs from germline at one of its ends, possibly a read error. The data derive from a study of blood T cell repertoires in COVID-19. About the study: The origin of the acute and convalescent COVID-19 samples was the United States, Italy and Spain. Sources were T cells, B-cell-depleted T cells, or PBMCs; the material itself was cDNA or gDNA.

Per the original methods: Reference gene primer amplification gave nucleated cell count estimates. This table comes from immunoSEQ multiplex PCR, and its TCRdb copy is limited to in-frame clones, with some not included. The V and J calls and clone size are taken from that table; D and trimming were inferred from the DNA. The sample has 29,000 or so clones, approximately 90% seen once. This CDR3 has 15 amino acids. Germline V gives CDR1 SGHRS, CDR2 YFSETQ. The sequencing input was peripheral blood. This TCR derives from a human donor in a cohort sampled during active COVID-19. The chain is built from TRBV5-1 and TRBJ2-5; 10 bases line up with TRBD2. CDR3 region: CASSLVLAGMETQYF. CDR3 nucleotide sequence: TGCGCCAGCAGTTTGGTACTAGCGGGGATGGAGACCCAGTACTTC.